This T cell receptor (beta chain) was sequenced for a study of blood T cell repertoires in COVID-19. Study-level information: The study drew acute and convalescent COVID-19 samples from the United States, Italy and Spain.

Original processing methods: Reference gene primer amplification gave nucleated cell count estimates. Sequenced by immunoSEQ multiplex PCR; TCRdb stores in-frame clones only, minus some. Clone size and the V and J calls come from that table; the DNA yielded D and trimming. The sample includes 120,000 or so clones, around 82% seen only once; the top ten take under 15%. Trimming took 5 bases from V and 2 from J; bases not matched to a gene: 9. Germline lookup yields CDR1 ENHRY and CDR2 SYGVKD. The CDR3 covers 17 residues. This chain connects TRBV10-3 to TRBJ2-3; the match to TRBD2 covers 11 bases. The sequencing sample was made of peripheral blood. This sequence originates from a woman aged 25 to 45 who had recovered from COVID-19. CDR3 in amino acids: CAISSSGRLGATDTQYF. In DNA form, the CDR3 reads TGTGCCATCAGTTCTAGCGGGAGGTTGGGGGCCACAGATACGCAGTATTTT.